A selection of T cell receptor beta chains follows, all from one sample in a study of identical twins. In TCRdb, the 5' RACE reads were re-called with MiXCR into one record per CDR3 protein. The repertoire holds nearly 650,000 distinct CDR3 sequences, with just over 7% as singletons. This sample also appeared in a second study, on yellow fever vaccine responses in identical twins.

Sample: PBMCs. Receptor source: a woman under 30 in good health. Both conserved end residues are part of each CDR3. The D gene is left open where the match is weak. The listing skips clone size in some rows; elsewhere it reads once, few, many or a size class.

d_gene,j_gene,abundance,v_gene,len,CDR3nt,CDR3aa
TRBD1,TRBJ1-5,few,TRBV12-3/TRBV12-4,21,TGTGCCAGCAGTTTAATGTCCGGACGGGACAGGGCGAGGGGGGTAGGTCAGCCCCAGCATTTT,CASSLMSGRDRARGVGQPQHF
NA,TRBJ2-2,many,TRBV15,16,TGTGCCACCAGCAAACGCAACAGTTTAAACACCGGGGAGCTGTTTTTT,CATSKRNSLNTGELFF
NA,TRBJ2-7,many,TRBV28,10,TGTGCCAGCGGGACCTACGAGCAGTACTTC,CASGTYEQYF
NA,TRBJ2-3,NA,TRBV12-5,14,TGTGCTAGTGGTCTAACTCAGGGTGTCAATACGCAGTATTTT,CASGLTQGVNTQYF
TRBD2,TRBJ2-3,NA,TRBV6-2/TRBV6-3,14,TGTGCCAGCACAATTGCGGGAGGTACAGATACGCAGTATTTT,CASTIAGGTDTQYF
NA,TRBJ2-7,NA,TRBV7-2,12,TGTGCCAGCAGCTTAGTCGGGGACGAGCAGTACTTC,CASSLVGDEQYF
NA,TRBJ2-6,many,TRBV24-1,15,TGTGCCACCAGTGACTCGACACAAGGGGCCAACGTCCTGACTTTC,CATSDSTQGANVLTF
NA,TRBJ1-2,many,TRBV15,16,TGTGCCACCAGCAGAGATGGAAGGGGGGCTAACTATGGCTACACCTTC,CATSRDGRGANYGYTF
TRBD2,TRBJ2-1,few,TRBV27,16,TGTGCCAGCAGTTTACTTCTAGGACTAGCGATCAATGAGCAGTTCTTC,CASSLLLGLAINEQFF
TRBD2,TRBJ2-5,few,TRBV27,17,TGTGCCAGCAGGCCAGGGACTAGCGGGATTAATAGAGAGACCCAGTACTTC,CASRPGTSGINRETQYF
TRBD2,TRBJ2-7,few,TRBV6-2/TRBV6-3,14,TGTGCCAGCAGGTCTAGCGGGAGTGGCTACGAGCAGTACTTC,CASRSSGSGYEQYF
NA,TRBJ1-1,NA,TRBV20-1,16,TGCAGTGCTAGAGATCGAGGGACTCTAATGAACACTGAAGCTTTCTTT,CSARDRGTLMNTEAFF
TRBD1,TRBJ2-5,few,TRBV2,15,TGTGCCAGCAGCCGACAGGGGGGACGGGGGGAGACCCAGTACTTC,CASSRQGGRGETQYF
TRBD2,TRBJ2-2,NA,TRBV20-1,16,TGCAGTGCTAGAGCGGGGACTATCGCGAACACCGGGGAGCTGTTTTTT,CSARAGTIANTGELFF
TRBD1,TRBJ1-4,few,TRBV6-1,14,TGTGCCAGCAGCGTGGGACAGAGTGGGGAAAAACTGTTTTTT,CASSVGQSGEKLFF
TRBD1,TRBJ2-2,NA,TRBV10-3,13,TGTGCCACCGGGGGACAGGTGACCGGGGAGCTGTTTTTT,CATGGQVTGELFF
NA,TRBJ1-2,few,TRBV7-9,12,TGTGCCAGCAGGTCGACCGTCGGTGGCTACACCTTC,CASRSTVGGYTF
NA,TRBJ1-3,many,TRBV28,15,TGTGCCAGCAGTTTACGCCCGAGCTCTGGAAACACCATATATTTT,CASSLRPSSGNTIYF
TRBD1,TRBJ1-4,NA,TRBV7-6,16,TGTGCCAGCAGCTTATCCAAGGGGGCGACTAATGAAAAACTGTTTTTT,CASSLSKGATNEKLFF
NA,TRBJ2-1,many,TRBV10-3,13,TGTGCCAGCACGGGACAACCCTATGATGAGCAGTTCTTC,CASTGQPYDEQFF
TRBD1,TRBJ1-5,many,TRBV20-1,15,TGCAGTGCTCAAAATAGACAGGGGGTCAATCAGCCCCAGCATTTT,CSAQNRQGVNQPQHF
NA,TRBJ1-6,many,TRBV7-9,16,TGTGCCAGCAGCCCTAGTGGGTGGACCGGTTTATCACCCCTCCACTTT,CASSPSGWTGLSPLHF
NA,TRBJ1-1,NA,TRBV2,16,TGTGCCAGCAGTGGGAGGGAGATTGGGATGAACACTGAAGCTTTCTTT,CASSGREIGMNTEAFF
NA,TRBJ2-3,NA,TRBV4-2,16,TGTGCCAGCAGCCCTGAGGGGATTCGGGGCACAGATACGCAGTATTTT,CASSPEGIRGTDTQYF
NA,TRBJ2-2,many,TRBV20-1,13,TGCAGTGCTAGATGGACAAACACCGGGGAGCTGTTTTTT,CSARWTNTGELFF
TRBD2,TRBJ2-1,NA,TRBV20-1,20,TGCAGTGCTAGAGCCTCCAACATCCCGTCTAGCGGGAGGTCCGCCAATGAGCAGTTCTTC,CSARASNIPSSGRSANEQFF
NA,TRBJ2-2,few,TRBV3-1,14,TGTGCCAGCAGCCAAGATACGTACACCGGGGAGCTGTTTTTT,CASSQDTYTGELFF
TRBD2,TRBJ2-1,few,TRBV7-2,17,TGTGCCAGCAGCTTAGCATGGACTAGCGGGCCTTACAATGAGCAGTTCTTC,CASSLAWTSGPYNEQFF
TRBD1,TRBJ2-5,NA,TRBV5-1,16,TGCGCCAGCAGCTGGACAGGGGGCATCCCTCAAGAGACCCAGTACTTC,CASSWTGGIPQETQYF
NA,TRBJ2-7,many,TRBV29-1,16,TGCAGCGTTGATGGCCTTGCGGGAATAGCGCGCTACGAGCAGTACTTC,CSVDGLAGIARYEQYF
TRBD1,TRBJ1-1,NA,TRBV25-1,16,TGTGCCAGCCGGGGCGACAGGGGACCCATGAACACTGAAGCTTTCTTT,CASRGDRGPMNTEAFF
NA,TRBJ2-3,NA,TRBV2,13,TGTGCCAGCAGTGGTGAGGTCACAGATACGCAGTATTTT,CASSGEVTDTQYF
NA,TRBJ2-7,many,TRBV10-3,15,TGTGCCATCAGTGCGACCCAAGTCGATTCCTACGAGCAGTACTTC,CAISATQVDSYEQYF
TRBD2,TRBJ2-3,few,TRBV5-1,15,TGCGCCAGCAGATCCGGACTAGCGGGCACAGATACGCAGTATTTT,CASRSGLAGTDTQYF
TRBD2,TRBJ2-3,few,TRBV20-1,16,TGCACCCTAGTCGGTAGCGGGGGTCCCCCCACAGATACGCAGTATTTT,CTLVGSGGPPTDTQYF
TRBD1,TRBJ2-7,few,TRBV27,14,TGTGCCAGCAGTCGAGGACAGGGTATCTACGAGCAGTACTTC,CASSRGQGIYEQYF
NA,TRBJ2-5,few,TRBV9,14,TGTGCCAGCGGTTTAGGAGCAAACAAGGAGACCCAGTACTTC,CASGLGANKETQYF
TRBD2,TRBJ2-1,many,TRBV12-3/TRBV12-4,15,TGTGCCAGCACCCAAGGACTAGTTTCCTACAATGAGCAGTTCTTC,CASTQGLVSYNEQFF
NA,TRBJ1-5,few,TRBV19,14,TGTGCCAGTAGTATTGTTGGGGGGAATCAGCCCCAGCATTTT,CASSIVGGNQPQHF
TRBD1,TRBJ1-1,few,TRBV29-1,14,TGCAGCGTTGAAGTCGGGACAGGGGGCACTGAAGCTTTCTTT,CSVEVGTGGTEAFF